The 9 T cell receptor beta chains presented below share a single source sample, sequenced in a study of CD8+ T cells in alopecia areata. Specified treatment: oral pan-JAK inhibitor, 5-10 mg twice daily. cDNA serving as the sequencing template came from extracted, reverse transcribed RNA. Libraries were prepared by immunoSEQ multiplex PCR; TCRdb keeps only in-frame clonotypes and omits some of them. The data show some 100,000 clones, 44% seen once. Sample: CD8+ T cells sorted from blood, taken at week 24, from a patient treated with tofacitinib. These receptors were taken from a human donor with alopecia areata.

The chain uses TRBV4-1 and TRBJ2-1; D is undetermined. Germline-derived CDR1 and CDR2 are MGHRA and YSYEKL. Trimming pared 1 base from V and 7 bases from J, leaving 11 bases between. CDR3 size: 14 residues. The DNA of the CDR3 is TGCGCCAGCAGCCAAGTGGAGAGTCCTAATGAGCAGTTCTTC. This gives the protein CASSQVESPNEQFF.

V and J are TRBV27 and TRBJ2-7; 8 bases match TRBD2. J gave up 0 bases and V 6 bases, and 4 bases lay outside the gene matches. The CDR3 length is 14 residues. Germline values: CDR1 MNHEY, CDR2 SMNVEV (reference sequence). The CDR3 reads CASRLLAASYEQYF. The CDR3 coding sequence is TGTGCCAGCAGGCTACTAGCGGCCTCCTACGAGCAGTACTTC.

The chain combines TRBV10-3 with TRBJ2-1; 8 bases are a match to TRBD2. This CDR3 contains 15 residues. V trimming: 3 bases; J trimming: 9 bases; junction bases outside the gene matches: 10. The germline V gene encodes CDR1 ENHRY and CDR2 SYGVKD. CDR3 bases: TGTGCCATCAGTGACCGGGAGGGCCAAGGGGGTGAGCAGTTCTTC. It encodes CAISDREGQGGEQFF.

The chain combines TRBV6-5 with TRBJ2-7; D uncertain. Trimming pared 0 bases from V and 1 base from J, leaving 7 bases between. The germline CDR1 and CDR2 sequences are MNHEY and SVGAGI. This CDR3 contains 14 residues. The CDR3 reads CASSYSARSYEQYF. In DNA form, the CDR3 reads TGTGCCAGCAGTTACTCGGCCCGGTCCTACGAGCAGTACTTC.

The chain joins TRBV9 to TRBJ2-2; TRBD1 matches 8 bases. V was pared by 4 bases and J by 0 bases, with 5 bases of the junction left unmatched. The CDR3 has 16 amino acids. Germline values: CDR1 SGDLS, CDR2 YYNGEE. CDR3 sequence: CASSTQGGANTGELFF. DNA of the CDR3: TGTGCCAGCAGCACACAGGGGGGAGCGAACACCGGGGAGCTGTTTTTT.

The J gene is TRBJ2-3, the V gene TRBV5-4; TRBD1 is a possible D gene (6 bases). Germline loops: CDR1 SGHNT, CDR2 YYREEE (reference sequence). Trimming removed 0 bases at V and 13 bases at J, with 15 bases between. The CDR3 is 13 amino acids. The CDR3 is CASSLGDTPEKYF. The CDR3 nucleotides are TGTGCCAGCAGCTTGGGGGACACACCGGAGAAGTATTTT.

The chain has TRBV5-1 and TRBJ2-1; TRBD2 aligns across 11 bases. Germline CDR1 and CDR2: SGHRS and YFSETQ. This CDR3 comprises 16 residues. The trim removed 0 bases at V and 10 bases at J, leaving 9 bases unmatched. The CDR3 protein is CASSLESLAGVEEQFF. The CDR3 DNA is TGCGCCAGCAGCTTGGAATCACTAGCGGGAGTAGAAGAGCAGTTCTTC.

The rearrangement uses TRBV6-1 and TRBJ2-2; no clear D gene. Germline V gene lookup returns CDR1 MNHNS and CDR2 SASEGT. Trimming pared 3 bases from V and 7 bases from J, leaving 9 bases between. The CDR3 is 13 amino acids. CDR3 protein: CASSDFNYGELFF. The CDR3 coding sequence is TGTGCCAGCAGTGATTTTAACTACGGGGAGCTGTTTTTT.

CDR3 loop: CASSPPGGSGANVLTF. DNA of the CDR3: TGTGCCAGCAGCCCCCCGGGGGGAAGTGGGGCCAACGTCCTGACTTTC. The chain links TRBV9 to TRBJ2-6; 7 bases match TRBD2. This CDR3 has 16 residues. Germline lookup yields CDR1 SGDLS and CDR2 YYNGEE. The junction had 7 bases not matched to a gene; V was cut back by 4 bases and J by 3 bases.